What follows are 2 T cell receptor beta chains derived from one specimen sequenced in a study of OX40 agonist ivuxolimab in advanced cancers. The protocol was immunoSEQ multiplex PCR, while the TCRdb copy is restricted to in-frame clones and leaves out a portion. The sample includes some 86,000 clones, approximately 86% of them seen just once. The starting material was CD4+ or CD8+ T cells sorted from blood, obtained in a trial of the OX40 agonist ivuxolimab. The origin of the receptors is an adult with an advanced solid tumor such as melanoma, head and neck, liver or kidney cancer.

The V call is TRBV27, the J call TRBJ1-5; tentatively, D is TRBD1 (6 bases). This CDR3 comprises 14 residues. In germline, CDR1 is MNHEY, CDR2 SMNVEV (reference sequence). V shed 6 bases and J shed 6 bases, with 15 bases lying between them. The CDR3 protein is CASRELTGSQPQHF. DNA of the CDR3: TGTGCCAGCAGGGAGCTCACAGGGAGTCAGCCCCAGCATTTT.

The chain's CDR3 is CASSLWGTGTADNEQFF. CDR3 nucleotide sequence: TGTGCCAGCAGCTTATGGGGCACCGGGACAGCAGACAATGAGCAGTTCTTC. V and J are TRBV5-8 and TRBJ2-1; 7 bases align to TRBD1. Unmatched junction bases numbered 13, after V lost 2 bases and J lost 5 bases. CDR1 SGHTS and CDR2 YDEGEE come from the germline V gene. The CDR3 length is 17 residues.